This entry concerns a single TCR beta chain. This specimen comes from a study of blood T cell repertoires in COVID-19. Study at large: Collection of acute and convalescent COVID-19 samples took place in the United States, Italy and Spain.

Repertoires were generated with immunoSEQ multiplex PCR, while TCRdb's copy carries only in-frame clones and drops some. The repertoire holds roughly 170,000 clones, with about 85% as singletons. The sample consisted of peripheral blood. The TCR was taken from a man aged 55 to 69 with acute or convalescent COVID-19.

CDR3 bases: TGTGCCAGTACCCGGTCGAACACTGAAGCTTTCTTT. It is translated as CASTRSNTEAFF. The chain employs TRBV19 and TRBJ1-1; D call uncertain. V was pared by 7 bases and J by 1 base, with 7 bases between. From germline, CDR1 is LNHDA and CDR2 SQIVND (reference sequence). The CDR3 contains 12 residues.